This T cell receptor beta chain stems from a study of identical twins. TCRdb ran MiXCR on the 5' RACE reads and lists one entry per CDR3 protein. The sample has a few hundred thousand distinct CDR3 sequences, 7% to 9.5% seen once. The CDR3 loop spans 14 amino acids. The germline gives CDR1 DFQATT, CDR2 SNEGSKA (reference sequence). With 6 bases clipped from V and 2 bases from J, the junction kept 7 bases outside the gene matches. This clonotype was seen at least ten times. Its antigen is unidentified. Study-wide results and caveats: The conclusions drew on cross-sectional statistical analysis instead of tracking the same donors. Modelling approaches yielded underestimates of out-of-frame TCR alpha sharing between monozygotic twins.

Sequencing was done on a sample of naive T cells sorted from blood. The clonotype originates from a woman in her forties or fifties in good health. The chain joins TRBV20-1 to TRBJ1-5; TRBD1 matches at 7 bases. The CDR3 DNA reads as TGCAGTGCGATACAGGGGTCGGGCAATCAGCCCCAGCATTTT. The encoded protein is CSAIQGSGNQPQHF.